This is a list of T cell receptor beta chains from one sample in a study of cytomegalovirus exposure and HLA in healthy donors. TCRdb's table, derived via immunoSEQ multiplex PCR, lists solely in-frame clones and lacks some. The data contain approximately 210,000 clones, around 79% of them singletons. Material for sequencing was PBMCs. The receptors here all came from a woman between 45 and 65 years old in good health and CMV-seronegative. CDR3s include the opening cysteine and the closing phenylalanine or tryptophan. A D gene is named only where the DNA matches it firmly. Not all rows give a size; the values are once, few, many and, for expanded clones, a class.

V gene,J gene,clone size,D gene,CDR3 DNA,CDR3 protein
TRBV15,TRBJ2-1,.,.,TGTGCCACCAGCAGAGATTCTGAGGCCCGGGTTGAGCAGTTCTTC,CATSRDSEARVEQFF
TRBV6-5,TRBJ1-1,.,.,TGTGCCAGCAGCCCAGAGGGGACATACACTGAAGCTTTCTTT,CASSPEGTYTEAFF
TRBV27,TRBJ1-2,.,TRBD1,TGTGCCAGCAGTTCCTGGACAGGGCGGGGGGGCTACACCTTC,CASSSWTGRGGYTF
TRBV21-1,TRBJ1-2,.,.,TGTGCCAGCACGCCCCAAAACCGTCCGGGACAGGGGATCCTTTACGGCTACACCTTC,CASTPQNRPGQGILYGYTF
TRBV5-1,TRBJ2-2,few,TRBD2,TGCGCCAGCAGCTTGGACGGGGGGGACACCGGGGAGCTGTTTTTT,CASSLDGGDTGELFF
TRBV7-2,TRBJ2-7,once,.,TGTGCCAGCAGCTTAGCCCCAGATTGGAGGGCCGGGCCCAATGAGTACTTC,CASSLAPDWRAGPNEYF
TRBV6-1,TRBJ2-3,.,TRBD2,TGTGCCAGCACGGGACTAGCGGCAGCCACAGATACGCAGTATTTT,CASTGLAAATDTQYF
TRBV5-1,TRBJ2-1,once,TRBD2,TGCGCCAGCAGCTCGCGGACTAGCGGGCACAATGAGCAGTTCTTC,CASSSRTSGHNEQFF
TRBV27,TRBJ2-4,once,.,TGTGCCAGCAGTTCCCCGACTCGCAAAAACATTCAGTACTTC,CASSSPTRKNIQYF
TRBV9,TRBJ2-2,few,TRBD1,TGTGCCAGCAGCGTAAGCTCGGGACAGACCGGGGAGCTGTTTTTT,CASSVSSGQTGELFF
TRBV7-3,TRBJ1-1,.,.,TGTGCCAGCAGCCCGGACATTACGGGCGCTGAAGCTTTCTTT,CASSPDITGAEAFF
TRBV19,TRBJ2-7,.,.,TGTGCCAGTAAAGTAAGTCGTCTAAACTACGAGCAGTACTTC,CASKVSRLNYEQYF
TRBV7-9,TRBJ2-3,.,.,TGTGCCAGCAGCGTACCCCGACAGGGCGGGATAGATACGCAGTATTTT,CASSVPRQGGIDTQYF
TRBV19,TRBJ1-2,once,TRBD1,TGTGCCAGTAGTATGGGACAGGGATACGTCTATGGCTACACCTTC,CASSMGQGYVYGYTF
TRBV9,TRBJ1-1,.,.,TGTGCCAGCAGCGTAGTAACAAGGGGAACTGAAGCTTTCTTT,CASSVVTRGTEAFF
TRBV19,TRBJ2-1,.,TRBD1,TGTGCCAGTAGTATCGCAGGGGGTACCTACAATGAGCAGTTCTTC,CASSIAGGTYNEQFF
TRBV5-4,TRBJ1-1,few,TRBD1,TGTGCCAGCAGCCTGACAGGGGGCGGCGGGGAGGGAACTGAAGCTTTCTTT,CASSLTGGGGEGTEAFF
TRBV5-6,TRBJ2-5,.,TRBD1,TGTGCCAGCAGCTTGGCCGGACAGGGTCAAGAGACCCAGTACTTC,CASSLAGQGQETQYF
TRBV5-4,TRBJ1-1,.,.,TGTGCCAGCAGCCCAGGGGTGGGAGCTTTCTTT,CASSPGVGAFF
TRBV5-5,TRBJ2-5,once,TRBD2,TGTGCCAGCAGCCTTGGACTAGCGGGGGGACAAGAGACCCAGTACTTC,CASSLGLAGGQETQYF
TRBV10-3,TRBJ1-5,.,.,TGTGCCATCAGTGAGTCAGGGGGCAATCAGCCCCAGCATTTT,CAISESGGNQPQHF
TRBV18,TRBJ1-4,.,.,TGTGCCAGCTCATCAGGGGCCTCAACTAATGAAAAACTGTTTTTT,CASSSGASTNEKLFF
TRBV28,TRBJ2-2,.,TRBD1,TGTGCCAGCAACCTACCTCACAGGGGAGCCGGGGAGCTGTTTTTT,CASNLPHRGAGELFF
TRBV18,TRBJ1-1,.,.,TGTGCCAGCTCCCCAACCGGACAGCACACTGAAGCTTTCTTT,CASSPTGQHTEAFF
TRBV20-1,TRBJ2-1,once,.,TGCAGTGCTAGAGATCCAGATGAGCAGTTCTTC,CSARDPDEQFF
TRBV6-6,TRBJ1-5,.,.,TGTGCCAGCAGTTACGGCAGGGGCGGCAATCAGCCCCAGCATTTT,CASSYGRGGNQPQHF
TRBV5-4,TRBJ2-7,.,.,TGTGCCAGCAGCTTTCCGATGCGGGAGCAGTACTTC,CASSFPMREQYF
TRBV4-3,TRBJ1-2,.,.,TGCGCCAGCAGCCAAGATCCGACAACCACTGGCTACACCTTC,CASSQDPTTTGYTF
TRBV7-3,TRBJ2-1,.,.,TGTGCCAGCAGCTTAACCCGAGGGCCCGTAATAGATGAGCAGTTCTTC,CASSLTRGPVIDEQFF
TRBV27,TRBJ2-3,.,.,TGTGCCAGCAGTTTGGGGGCGTTAGGTACGCAGTATTTT,CASSLGALGTQYF
TRBV29-1,TRBJ2-2,few,TRBD1,TGCAGCGTTTTCACCGACAGGGGAAACACCGGGGAGCTGTTTTTT,CSVFTDRGNTGELFF
TRBV5-1,TRBJ1-1,.,TRBD1,TGCGCCAGCAGCCCAAGAAATTCCGGGACAGGGACTGAAGCTTTCTTT,CASSPRNSGTGTEAFF
TRBV11-2,TRBJ2-7,.,.,TGTGCCAGCAGCCTCCACCCCCGGGATATCTCCTACGAGCAGTACTTC,CASSLHPRDISYEQYF
TRBV7-3,TRBJ2-3,once,.,TGTGCCAGCAGCTTCCCGGGACACAGTAATACGCAGTATTTT,CASSFPGHSNTQYF
TRBV5-1,TRBJ2-7,.,.,TGCGCCAGCAGCCCCGGGGAGACCTACGAGCAGTACTTC,CASSPGETYEQYF
TRBV4-2,TRBJ2-3,.,TRBD2,TGTGCCAGCAGCCAGAGACTAGCGGGAGCCGCAGATACGCAGTATTTT,CASSQRLAGAADTQYF
TRBV6-5,TRBJ1-5,few,.,TGTGCCAGCAGATTGACAGACAATCAGCCCCAGCATTTT,CASRLTDNQPQHF
TRBV27,TRBJ1-1,few,TRBD1,TGTGCCAGCAGTTTATTCCCCCTCAGGGGGCTAGGGAACACTGAAGCTTTCTTT,CASSLFPLRGLGNTEAFF
TRBV29-1,TRBJ1-2,.,TRBD1,TGCAGCGTCCTAACCGGGACAGATGGCTACACCTTC,CSVLTGTDGYTF